These 5 T cell receptor beta chains came from one sample sequenced in a study of PD-L1 blockade in urothelial cancer. The assay was immunoSEQ multiplex PCR, and TCRdb's table has in-frame clones only and misses some. The sample comprises roughly 55,000 clones, around 84% of which are singletons, and about 20% rests with the top ten. This sample's time point: pretreatment peripheral blood. The sequencing here drew on PBMCs, taken around atezolizumab (anti-PD-L1) treatment. These receptors all stem from a man in his sixties with urothelial cancer.

The chain joins TRBV28 to TRBJ1-5, with D perhaps matching TRBD1 (6 bases). V lost 3 bases and J lost 6, with 15 bases in between. Germline assignment: CDR1 MDHEN and CDR2 SYDVKM. The CDR3 is 15 residues long. The CDR3 loop is CASSFSGGASQPQHF. DNA for the CDR3: TGTGCCAGCAGTTTCTCGGGGGGCGCGAGTCAGCCCCAGCATTTT. Filled out from reference TRBV28 and TRBJ1-5, the complete variable domain reads DVKVTQSSRYLVKRTGEKVFLECVQDMDHENMFWYRQDPGLGLRLIYFSYDVKMKEKGDIPEGYSVSREKKERFSLILESASTNQTSMYLCASSFSGGASQPQHFGDGTRLSIL.

This clone occurred a few times. The rearrangement uses TRBV7-2 and TRBJ2-3; 9 bases are shared with TRBD2. Germline CDR1 and CDR2: SGHTA and FQGNSA. The CDR3 contains 16 residues. V was clipped by 5 bases and J by 2 bases; unmatched bases: 8. CDR3 loop: CASSPILAGATDTQYF. CDR3 coding DNA: TGTGCCAGCAGCCCCATACTAGCGGGTGCCACAGATACGCAGTATTTT.

The table lists this clone with a few counts. The CDR3 DNA sequence: TGTGCCAGCTCAAGTGCCACCCAGGGTGAAGCTTTCTTT. The encoded protein is CASSSATQGEAFF. The chain uses TRBV18 and TRBJ1-1; TRBD1 might be the D (5 bases). The CDR3 is 13 amino acids. Trimming stripped 5 bases from V and 7 bases from J, with 14 bases between. Germline CDR1 reads KGHSH; CDR2 reads LQKENI.

This chain links TRBV7-2 with TRBJ2-2, with 9 nucleotides matching TRBD2. The CDR3 is 18 residues long. The V and J ends lost 5 bases and 1 base, in that order; junction bases with no gene match: 11. CDR1 and CDR2 from the germline V gene are SGHTA and FQGNSA. The DNA of the CDR3 is TGTGCCAGCAGCCCCGAAGTAGCGGGGGCCAAGAACACCGGGGAGCTGTTTTTT. The encoded protein is CASSPEVAGAKNTGELFF.

The chain combines TRBV18 with TRBJ2-1; no firm D call. CDR1 and CDR2 (germline): KGHSH, LQKENI. V was trimmed by 1 base and J by 9 bases, leaving 4 bases between them. This CDR3 contains 11 residues. CDR3 in DNA: TGTGCCAGCTCACCACGCAGTGAGCAGTTCTTC. Its protein is CASSPRSEQFF.